This TCR beta chain was profiled in a study of shared clonotypes between healthy human individuals. A deep-level run was used for the assay. Sequencing was performed with immunoSEQ multiplex PCR; in TCRdb, only in-frame clones are kept and a portion is missing. The table lists about 2 million clones, over 85% of them singletons, with 0.1% to 0.15% in the top ten. CDR1 is MNHNY and CDR2 is SVGAGI in the germline V gene (reference sequence). Trimming shortened V by 0 bases and J by 0 bases, and 9 bases separated the two germline ends. The CDR3 spans 15 residues. Turning to this clone: Antigen specificity is unknown.

Study-level points and caveats: Larger estimated richness was generally seen in naive subsets than in memory subsets.

The TCR was taken from a man aged 18 to 30 in good health. The V and J genes are TRBV6-6 and TRBJ2-7; D not resolved. The material sequenced was naive CD4+ T cells sorted from blood. Regarding subset: CD45RA+ positively selected. The chain's CDR3 is CASSYSLPLSYEQYF. The CDR3 DNA reads TGTGCCAGCAGTTACTCGCTACCGCTCTCCTACGAGCAGTACTTC.